This T cell receptor (beta chain) comes out of a study of monozygotic twins with inflammatory bowel disease. The study's findings and limits: Using the inverse Simpson index, IBD patients had lower TCRbeta diversity than healthy co-twins.

In germline, CDR1 is DFQATT, CDR2 SNEGSKA (reference sequence). The CDR3 loop spans 15 amino acids. Blood was collected, roughly 2.5 ml per donor. For this clonotype: What it binds is unknown.

TCRdb processed the 5' RACE reads again and assigns one entry to each CDR3 protein, with no DNA. In total, the table holds around 210,000 distinct CDR3 sequences. This clonotype was sampled from a human donor with ulcerative colitis or Crohn's disease, or a healthy co-twin of an affected twin (not recorded which). The chain employs TRBV20-1 and TRBJ2-5; TCRdb proposes TRBD2, but this gene call is untestable without DNA. Source material: blood. CDR3: CSAALSGTSGETQYF.